The subject of this entry is one T cell receptor (beta chain). The input lacks base qualities; no much larger clone sits a single base away. After being thawed and rested overnight, PBMC were stained with GMM-loaded CD1B tetramer, a Live/Dead dye and anti-CD3, and were then sorted on a FACS Aria II. C32 glucose monomycolate purified from Rhodococcus equi was loaded onto CD1B tetramers. Before cryopreservation, the PBMC used for tetramer sorting had been depleted of CD14-expressing monocytes as part of a separate study. About 100,000 tetramer-negative cells were sorted from each donor and analyzed alongside the tetramer-positive cells. GMM-loaded CD1B tetramers were used to sort antigen-specific T cells from several healthy South African adults. Because TCR-alpha and TCR-beta chains were sequenced unpaired, no chain pairing information was available. TCR libraries were generated with the immunoSEQ multiplex PCR assay, using TCR-beta and/or TCR-alpha/delta assays for each sample. The amplified TCR libraries were sequenced on the Illumina high-throughput platform. The authors' analysis ran thus. Clustering and dimensionality reduction relied on pairwise TCRdist distances among GMM-specific receptors from T cells that were either sorted ex vivo or expanded in vitro. Sequence motifs, defined by gene usage and CDR3 content, were tested for enrichment in tetramer-positive compared with tetramer-negative populations. The clones in this table, taken by TCRdb from immuneACCESS, are in-frame only. Not every clone is retained; where verified, under half of the shortfall comes from an unresolved V gene, and the cause of the rest is unknown. The D gene and trimming were derived from the DNA, and the V and J assignments and clone size from that table. In this sample the table shows 80,000 to 100,000 clones, approximately 91% of which occur a single time. The ten largest clones add up to around 2% of the sample.

The CDR3 numbers 16 residues from cysteine through phenylalanine. Only CDR3 DNA is held: 48 bases, read in frame from base 1. V and J lose 2 bases and 1 base, and a span of 13 bases separates them. Sequences SGHTA (CDR1) and FQGTGA (CDR2) are obtained from the germline V gene. This specimen comes from a study of T cells in tuberculosis (dated by TCRdb to 2016 to 2018). About the full investigation: To characterize T cells specific for the mycobacterial lipid antigen glucose monomycolate (GMM), the study used CD1B tetramers together with high-throughput TCR immunosequencing. Points the paper makes about the study in general: T cells that bind the CD1B-GMM tetramer with low affinity may not have been captured by the stringent sort gate.

Recombination linked TRBV7-3 to TRBJ2-3; the D gene is possibly TRBD1, with 5 bases matching. This TCR was recovered from an adult woman with latent tuberculosis. Specimen: CD1b-GMM tetramer-negative cells sorted from PBMCs. The cell subset or site tag for this specimen amounts to: T cells not binding CD1B-GMM tetramer, sorted from same donor. Read as DNA, the sequence is TGTGCCAGCAGCTTAGCCCCAGGGTCGGGCACAGATACGCAGTATTTT. This gives the protein CASSLAPGSGTDTQYF.